This T cell receptor (beta chain) was sequenced in a study of spatial heterogeneity in lung cancer. About the research overall: Detection consistently yielded more beta chains than alpha chains. Raw reads contained each unique TCR and UMI combination more than ten times on average. The study's findings and limits: The study found ubiquitous expanded tumor TCRs in blood more at resection than follow-up.

V lost 4 bases and J lost 6; bases outside the gene matches: 13. CDR1 and CDR2 (germline): MNHEY, SMNVEV (reference sequence). The CDR3 is 17 residues long. A note on this clonotype: The target antigen is unknown. The library was prepared for alpha chains; this beta chain is a stray read, so its frequency means little.

All TCR cDNA molecules were individually tagged with a unique molecular identifier. TCRdb redid the calling of the 5' RACE reads with MiXCR, one entry per CDR3 protein. The sample includes approximately 3,300 distinct CDR3 sequences, about 31% of them seen just once. Regarding time point: sample taken at primary tumor resection. Without sorting, whole RNA was sequenced from tumor, nontumor lung or frozen PBMC. The sequence derives from a female donor with early-stage non-small cell lung cancer. The rearrangement links TRBV27 to TRBJ2-3, with 10 bases identical to TRBD2. Sample: PBMCs, taken at surgery. The CDR3 DNA sequence: TGTGCCAGCAGTTCCCAGCGGACTAGCGGAAAGGCCGATACGCAGTATTTT. Translating it yields CASSSQRTSGKADTQYF.